Described below is a single T cell receptor beta chain sequence and its context. Its target is unknown. Germline lookup yields CDR1 MGHRA and CDR2 YSYEKL. The CDR3 runs to 16 residues. V gave up 7 bases and J gave up 10 bases; unmatched junction bases: 15. This sample stems from a study of blood T cells in healthy people across ages. Whole-study findings and limits: Unsorted PBMC input precluded a conclusive naive versus antigen-experienced comparison.

Combining a sample-barcoded 5' primer with a J-beta primer mix, a second PCR ran for 7 to 11 cycles. Each CDR3 protein is one row after TCRdb ran MiXCR on the 5' RACE reads. This repertoire shows some 1,500,000 distinct CDR3 sequences, approximately 43% found once; its top ten account for just over 4%. The chain recombines TRBV4-1 with TRBJ1-4, with 10 nucleotides matching TRBD1. This TCR derives from a woman between 18 and 30 years old in good health. The material sequenced was blood. Here the CDR3 DNA reads TGCGCCAGCATCACAAGGCCCGGACAGGGGGACGGAAAACTGTTTTTT. Its translation is CASITRPGQGDGKLFF.